The 14 T cell receptor beta chains listed next were all sequenced from one sample in a study of blood T cell repertoires in COVID-19. Sequencing was performed with immunoSEQ multiplex PCR; in TCRdb, only in-frame clones are kept and a portion is missing. The table lists 360,000 or so clones, 89% of them singletons, with 1.7% in the top ten. Specimen: PBMCs or T cells enriched from blood (not recorded which). All receptors derive from a young woman who had recovered from COVID-19.

This chain joins TRBV7-6 and TRBJ2-7, with a tentative D call TRBD2 (6 bases). This CDR3 has 15 residues. Germline V CDR1 and CDR2: SGHVS, FNYEAQ. Between the trimmed V and J ends, which lost 1 base and 4 bases, there was a span of 14 bases. CDR3 DNA sequence: TGTGCCAGCAGCTTAGGGGCGGGACCGCAGTACGAGCAGTACTTC. It specifies CASSLGAGPQYEQYF. The entire variable domain, with the rest obtained from reference TRBV7-6 and TRBJ2-7, is as follows: GAGVSQSPRYKVTKRGQDVALRCDPISGHVSLYWYRQALGQGPEFLTYFNYEAQQDKSGLPNDRFSAERPEGSISTLTIQRTEQRDSAMYRCASSLGAGPQYEQYFGPGTRLTVT.

V is TRBV28 and J is TRBJ1-5, with D possibly being TRBD1 (6 bases). V gave up 4 bases and J gave up 1 base, with 14 bases separating them. CDR1 MDHEN and CDR2 SYDVKM come from the germline V gene. The CDR3 is 16 residues long. In DNA form, the CDR3 reads TGTGCCAGCAGTTCCCATACAGGGTTAAGCAATCAGCCCCAGCATTTT. Translating it yields CASSSHTGLSNQPQHF.

The chain joins TRBV29-1 to TRBJ2-7; TRBD1 agrees at 12 bases. The CDR3 totals 15 residues. The junction had 7 bases not matched to a gene; V was cut back by 4 bases and J by 3 bases. The V gene's germline CDR1 is SQVTM and CDR2 ANQGSEA. The DNA of the CDR3 is TGCAGCGTTGGTTCCGGGACAGGGGGCATCTACGAGCAGTACTTC. Translation gives CSVGSGTGGIYEQYF.

The chain carries TRBV7-9 and TRBJ2-1; 7 positions match TRBD2. Per germline, CDR1 SEHNR and CDR2 FQNEAQ (reference sequence). The CDR3 totals 15 residues. V lost 5 bases to trimming and J lost 5 bases; unmatched junction nucleotides: 9. This chain's CDR3 is CASSLLASGNNEQFF. In DNA form, the CDR3 reads TGTGCCAGCAGCCTACTGGCTAGCGGCAACAATGAGCAGTTCTTC.

This rearrangement joins TRBV10-3 to TRBJ1-3; tentative D call: TRBD1 (6 bases). V dropped 9 bases and J dropped 4 bases, with 13 bases sitting between them. CDR3 length equals 13 residues. CDR1 ENHRY and CDR2 SYGVKD come from the germline V gene. CDR3: CAISRGGGNTIYF. CDR3 in DNA: TGTGCCATATCCAGGGGCGGGGGAAACACCATATATTTT.

The V gene is TRBV6-5, the J gene TRBJ2-2; a weak D match, TRBD2 (6 bases). The V end was cut by 7 bases, the J end by 6 bases, with 15 bases between. The CDR3 length is 14 residues. CDR1 is MNHEY, CDR2 SVGAGI, per germline. The CDR3 protein is CASNRDSLPGELFF. DNA for the CDR3: TGTGCCAGCAACCGGGACTCCCTTCCCGGGGAGCTGTTTTTT.

Comment on this clone: This sample also contains other DNA sequences that code for the same CDR3. The J gene is TRBJ1-5, the V gene TRBV24-1; D call uncertain. In germline, CDR1 is KGHDR, CDR2 SFDVKD. V was trimmed by 6 bases and J by 2 bases, leaving 4 bases between them. The CDR3 is 12 amino acids. The CDR3 region is CATSLGNQPQHF. The CDR3 region has the DNA TGTGCCACCAGTCTTGGCAATCAGCCCCAGCATTTT.

V usage is TRBV4-1 and J usage is TRBJ2-1, with 9 nucleotides matching TRBD2. J was trimmed by 3 bases and V by 1 base; bases with no gene match: 1. Germline lookup yields CDR1 MGHRA and CDR2 YSYEKL. The CDR3 loop spans 15 amino acids. This CDR3 is CASSQGTSDYNEQFF. CDR3 sequence (DNA): TGCGCCAGCAGCCAAGGGACTAGCGACTACAATGAGCAGTTCTTC.

This clone has just one count. This chain uses TRBV7-9 with TRBJ1-3; the D is unclear. V was shortened by 2 bases and J by 0 bases, with 11 bases between the two germline ends. Germline CDR1 is SEHNR and CDR2 is FQNEAQ (reference sequence). The CDR3 consists of 16 residues. This CDR3 is CASSLFGRLSGNTIYF. The DNA for the CDR3 is TGTGCCAGCAGCTTATTCGGCAGACTCTCTGGAAACACCATATATTTT.

The genes are TRBV6-5 and TRBJ2-7; 8 bases match TRBD2. Germline V gene lookup returns CDR1 MNHEY and CDR2 SVGAGI. The CDR3 length is 14 residues. V shed 0 bases and J 4 bases; nucleotides not matched to a gene: 2. Here the CDR3 reads CASSYSGLAYEQYF. The CDR3 DNA sequence: TGTGCCAGCAGTTACTCTGGACTAGCTTACGAGCAGTACTTC.

This clone turned up a few times. The chain links TRBV5-8 to TRBJ2-1; 7 nucleotides align to TRBD2. Germline V gene lookup returns CDR1 SGHTS and CDR2 YDEGEE. The junction had 7 bases not matched to a gene; V was cut back by 2 bases and J by 5 bases. The CDR3 extends over 15 amino acids. Written as DNA, the CDR3 is TGTGCCAGCAGCTTAGGGGAGGGCCGCAACAATGAGCAGTTCTTC. It yields the protein CASSLGEGRNNEQFF.

The V call is TRBV28, the J call TRBJ1-5; the D is unclear. Germline V lookup: CDR1 MDHEN, CDR2 SYDVKM. V was cut by 7 bases and J by 5 bases, with 15 bases left in between. This CDR3 is 14 amino acids long. CDR3 nucleotides: TGTGCCAGCACCCACCCGGAGGCCCATCAGCCCCAGCATTTT. Encoded protein: CASTHPEAHQPQHF.

This clone appeared a few times. The gene calls are TRBV19 and TRBJ1-6; 8 bases align to TRBD1. The germline CDR1 and CDR2 sequences are LNHDA and SQIVND (reference sequence). The CDR3 consists of 14 residues. J lost 5 bases, V lost 9 bases, and 6 bases had no gene match. CDR3: CASQGAAHNSPLHF. CDR3 nucleotides: TGTGCCAGCCAGGGGGCAGCCCATAATTCACCCCTCCACTTT.

The V gene is TRBV30, the J gene TRBJ2-7; D might be TRBD1 (7 bases). V lost 1 base to trimming and J lost 0 bases, with 16 bases between them. Germline V gene sequence: CDR1 GTSNPN, CDR2 SVGIG (reference sequence). The CDR3 is made up of 16 amino acids. Here the CDR3 DNA reads TGTGCCTGGAGTGGCCTGCGGGACAGATACTCCTACGAGCAGTACTTC. Translation: CAWSGLRDRYSYEQYF.